The rows below give T cell receptor beta chains drawn from one sample of a study of shared clonotypes between healthy human individuals. Assay: immunoSEQ multiplex PCR; the TCRdb copy retains only in-frame clones and omits some. The top ten hold about 0.39% of the sample, which has approximately 2.5 million clones, more than 85% seen once. Sequencing was done on a sample of naive CD4+ T cells from PBMCs. Receptors were obtained from a man aged 18 to 35 in good health. Some clones in this sample may be carry-over from other donors' samples. Both conserved end residues are part of each CDR3. D genes are given only for firm matches. Clone size is stated in some rows and not others, as once, few, many or a class when expanded.

TRBV9	.	TRBJ1-2	TRBD1	TGTGCCAGCAGCGTAGGGTATTATGGGACAGGGTACGGCTACACCTTC	CASSVGYYGTGYGYTF
TRBV6-5	.	TRBJ2-3	.	TGTGCCAGCAGTTACTCGGGGGTGAGCACAGATACGCAGTATTTT	CASSYSGVSTDTQYF
TRBV7-3	.	TRBJ1-1	.	TGTGCCAGCAGCTTAACTCTGGGGAACACTGAAGCTTTCTTT	CASSLTLGNTEAFF
TRBV2	.	TRBJ2-7	TRBD2	TGTGCCAGCAGTGTCGGGGTAGCGGGGACCTACGAGCAGTACTTC	CASSVGVAGTYEQYF
TRBV5-1	.	TRBJ2-5	.	TGCGCCAGCAGCTTGGACATTCAAGAGACCCAGTACTTC	CASSLDIQETQYF
TRBV5-1	.	TRBJ1-2	.	TGCGCCAGCAGCTTGGCAGAGAACTATGGCTACACCTTC	CASSLAENYGYTF
TRBV7-3	.	TRBJ2-2	.	TGTGCCAGCAGCTTGGGGCAGGGTTGGACCGGGGAGCTGTTTTTT	CASSLGQGWTGELFF
TRBV5-1	.	TRBJ2-2	.	TGCGCCAGCAGCTTGGCGGGCGCGGGGACCGGGGAGCTGTTTTTT	CASSLAGAGTGELFF
TRBV5-1	.	TRBJ2-4	.	TGCGCCAGCAGCTTGGGGACGGTTTCACTAGCCAAAAACATTCAGTACTTC	CASSLGTVSLAKNIQYF
TRBV6-6	.	TRBJ2-5	.	TGTGCCAGCAGTCGAGACCCACAAGAGACCCAGTACTTC	CASSRDPQETQYF
TRBV23-1	.	TRBJ2-5	TRBD1	TGCGCCAGCAAGGACAGGGGAGTTGGGGAGACCCAGTACTTC	CASKDRGVGETQYF
TRBV6-5	.	TRBJ1-4	TRBD1	TGTGCCAGCAGGAGGACAGGGGGAGAGGGGAAACTGTTTTTT	CASRRTGGEGKLFF
TRBV7-2	.	TRBJ2-3	.	TGTGCCAGCAGGCGCGCCGGGACAGATACGCAGTATTTT	CASRRAGTDTQYF
TRBV7-8	.	TRBJ1-6	.	TGTGCCAGCAGCCCCTACGGCCAGGGGCGTAATTCACCCCTCCACTTT	CASSPYGQGRNSPLHF
TRBV10-3	.	TRBJ2-5	.	TGTGCCATCAGCACTACTAATGGGCGGGGACAAGAGACCCAGTACTTC	CAISTTNGRGQETQYF
TRBV28	.	TRBJ1-4	.	TGTGCCAGCAGTTCTCCGGGCCGCCCAAAGGAAAAACTGTTTTTT	CASSSPGRPKEKLFF
TRBV5-1	.	TRBJ1-1	TRBD1	TGCGCCAGCAGCATGGGGACAGCCCACACTGAAGCTTTCTTT	CASSMGTAHTEAFF
TRBV4-3	once	TRBJ2-7	.	TGCGCCAGCAGCCAAGATCGGGACTTGCGGGGTCTGGGCGAGCAGTACTTC	CASSQDRDLRGLGEQYF
TRBV7-2	.	TRBJ1-5	TRBD1	TGTGCCAGCAGCTGGGACCTGGACAGGAAGGGGGATCAGCCCCAGCATTTT	CASSWDLDRKGDQPQHF
TRBV4-2	.	TRBJ1-2	.	TGTGCCAGCAGCCAAGACGAGGGGCAGAAGTATGGCTACACCTTC	CASSQDEGQKYGYTF
TRBV5-1	.	TRBJ2-7	TRBD2	TGCGCCAGCAGAGTAGAGTCCCTAGCGGGGGTCTACGAGCAGTACTTC	CASRVESLAGVYEQYF
TRBV2	.	TRBJ1-1	.	TGTGCCAGCAGGGGAGCGTGGGGTCGGGACACTGAAGCTTTCTTT	CASRGAWGRDTEAFF
TRBV5-4	.	TRBJ2-3	.	TGTGCCAGCAGCCGTACCGCGGGGACTTATGGGGATACGCAGTATTTT	CASSRTAGTYGDTQYF
TRBV5-1	.	TRBJ1-1	.	TGCGCCAGCAGCTTGGGATCTGGTGGGAACACTGAAGCTTTCTTT	CASSLGSGGNTEAFF
TRBV5-1	.	TRBJ2-3	TRBD2	TGCGCCAGCAGCTTGGGCATTGGGACTAGCGGGAGGTCGGCAGATACGCAGTATTTT	CASSLGIGTSGRSADTQYF
TRBV5-4	.	TRBJ2-5	.	TGTGCCAGCAGCGTAGGGGGTGGGGGAGCCGTCCAAGAGACCCAGTACTTC	CASSVGGGGAVQETQYF
TRBV28	.	TRBJ2-5	TRBD2	TGTGCCAGCAGCCGAAGACTAGCGGGGGTCGGGGAGACCCAGTACTTC	CASSRRLAGVGETQYF
TRBV7-3	.	TRBJ2-2	.	TGTGCCAGCAGCCGGGAAGTCGAAGGGTCGGACACCGGGGAGCTGTTTTTT	CASSREVEGSDTGELFF
TRBV10-2	.	TRBJ1-3	.	TGCGCCAGCGCCCAACAGGGTTCTGGAAACACCATATATTTT	CASAQQGSGNTIYF
TRBV29-1	.	TRBJ2-3	.	TGCAGCGTGGACGGGGGCGCGGATACGCAGTATTTT	CSVDGGADTQYF
TRBV19	.	TRBJ2-1	.	TGTGCCAGTAGTATAAGGCTAGCGTGGAATGAGCAGTTCTTC	CASSIRLAWNEQFF
TRBV20-1	.	TRBJ2-3	.	TGCAGTGCTAGTTTGCGAGATACGCAGTATTTT	CSASLRDTQYF
TRBV28	.	TRBJ2-2	.	TGTGCCAGCAAGGAGGGATCGAACACCGGGGAGCTGTTTTTT	CASKEGSNTGELFF
TRBV5-1	once	TRBJ2-1	TRBD2	TGCGCCAGCAGCTCCGGACTAGTTACCTACAATGAGCAGTTCTTC	CASSSGLVTYNEQFF
TRBV30	.	TRBJ2-1	TRBD2	TGTGCCTGGAGTCGAAGCGGGGCTTACAATGAGCAGTTCTTC	CAWSRSGAYNEQFF
TRBV5-1	.	TRBJ2-6	.	TGCGCCAGCACCCTAAATTCGGGGGCCAACGTCCTGACTTTC	CASTLNSGANVLTF
TRBV5-1	.	TRBJ1-2	.	TGCGCCAGCAGCCCCCTGGGGTCGGTCCCGGCCTACCTCCCGGATGGCTACACCTTC	CASSPLGSVPAYLPDGYTF
TRBV2	.	TRBJ1-2	TRBD1	TGTGCCAGCTCGAACAGGGGGCGTTCAAATGGCTACACCTTC	CASSNRGRSNGYTF
TRBV10-3	.	TRBJ2-2	TRBD1	TGTGCCATCAGGTCCGGGACAGGGCCCACCGGGGAGCTGTTTTTT	CAIRSGTGPTGELFF
TRBV5-6	.	TRBJ2-2	.	TGTGCCAGCAGCTTGGTTCTCACCGGGGAGCTGTTTTTT	CASSLVLTGELFF
TRBV11-2	once	TRBJ2-3	TRBD2	TGTGCCAGCAGCCTTCAGGGAGGGTTAGATACGCAGTATTTT	CASSLQGGLDTQYF
TRBV28	few	TRBJ1-1	.	TGTGCCAGCAGTTTAGGGAGCATGAACACTGAAGCTTTCTTT	CASSLGSMNTEAFF
TRBV29-1	.	TRBJ2-1	TRBD2	TGCAGCGTGGCCCAAGCGGGAGGTCTCAATGAGCAGTTCTTC	CSVAQAGGLNEQFF
TRBV5-1	.	TRBJ2-7	.	TGCGCCAGCAGGCGCGGGACGAACTCCTACGAGCAGTACTTC	CASRRGTNSYEQYF
TRBV9	.	TRBJ2-3	.	TGTGCCAGCAGCGCACACCCGATCGCCGATACGCAGTATTTT	CASSAHPIADTQYF
TRBV6-6	.	TRBJ2-1	TRBD2	TGTGCCAGCAGCCCCCGGACTAGCGGGCAACACAATGAGCAGTTCTTC	CASSPRTSGQHNEQFF
TRBV7-2	.	TRBJ1-2	.	TGTGCCAGCAGCGAAGAAGCGGGTGGCCTTTATGGCTACACCTTC	CASSEEAGGLYGYTF
TRBV7-9	.	TRBJ1-6	.	TGTGCCAGCAGCTCAGGCAGGGGTTATTCACCCCTCCACTTT	CASSSGRGYSPLHF
TRBV7-9	.	TRBJ2-1	.	TGTGCCAGCAGCAACAGGGCTACCAATGAGCAGTTCTTC	CASSNRATNEQFF
TRBV14	once	TRBJ2-5	TRBD1	TGTGCCAGCAGCCAGGGAACAGGGGCGGCGTACTTC	CASSQGTGAAYF
TRBV18	.	TRBJ2-3	.	TGTGCCAGCTCACCACTCCCAAGCCAACAGACAGATACGCAGTATTTT	CASSPLPSQQTDTQYF
TRBV10-3	.	TRBJ2-7	.	TGTGCCACAGCTGGCGTGACCGGAATTATCTACGAGCAGTACTTC	CATAGVTGIIYEQYF
TRBV28	.	TRBJ2-2	.	TGTGCCAGCACCCTCCTCGGCATACAGAGGAACACCGGGGAGCTGTTTTTT	CASTLLGIQRNTGELFF
TRBV27	.	TRBJ2-7	.	TGTGCCAGCAGGGGATGGGGGGCGGGCGAGCAGTACTTC	CASRGWGAGEQYF
TRBV29-1	.	TRBJ2-3	.	TGCAGCTACGGGCCGGGAAAGAGAGATACGCAGTATTTT	CSYGPGKRDTQYF
TRBV5-6	.	TRBJ1-5	TRBD1	TGTGCCAGCAGCTTGAGAGGGGGCCCTAATCAGCCCCAGCATTTT	CASSLRGGPNQPQHF
TRBV2	.	TRBJ2-1	TRBD1	TGTGCCAGCAGAGAACGACAGGGTTATGAGCAGTTCTTC	CASRERQGYEQFF
TRBV5-6	once	TRBJ2-3	.	TGTGCCAGCAGCTTTTTGTCACAGTACAACACAGATACGCAGTATTTT	CASSFLSQYNTDTQYF
TRBV28	once	TRBJ1-5	.	TGTGCCAGCAGTTTAAGTGGGGCTTCAAATCAGCCCCAGCATTTT	CASSLSGASNQPQHF
TRBV7-6	.	TRBJ1-1	.	TGTGCCAGCAGCTTATCGCAGGGCTTGCCTTTCTTT	CASSLSQGLPFF